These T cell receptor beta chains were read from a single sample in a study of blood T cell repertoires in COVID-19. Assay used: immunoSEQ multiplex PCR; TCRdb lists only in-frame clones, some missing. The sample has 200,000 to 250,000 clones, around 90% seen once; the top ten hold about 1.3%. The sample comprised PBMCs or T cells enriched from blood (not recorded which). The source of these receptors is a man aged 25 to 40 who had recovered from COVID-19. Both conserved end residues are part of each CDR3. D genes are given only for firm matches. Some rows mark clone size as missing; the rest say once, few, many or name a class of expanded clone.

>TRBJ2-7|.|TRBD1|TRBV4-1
CASSLRDRGSYEQYF
TGCGCCAGCAGCCTCCGGGACAGGGGCTCTTACGAGCAGTACTTC
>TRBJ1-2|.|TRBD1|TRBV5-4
CASRWDRANYGYTF
TGTGCCAGCAGGTGGGACAGGGCTAACTATGGCTACACCTTC
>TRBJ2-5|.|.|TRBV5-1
CASSLALGVDHQETQYF
TGCGCCAGCAGCTTGGCCTTAGGGGTCGACCACCAAGAGACCCAGTACTTC
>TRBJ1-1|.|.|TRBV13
CASSSGLRDTEAFF
TGTGCCAGCAGCTCGGGACTGAGGGACACTGAAGCTTTCTTT
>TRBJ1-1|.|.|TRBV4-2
CASSPRRGPEAFF
TGTGCCAGCAGCCCCCGGCGGGGGCCTGAAGCTTTCTTT
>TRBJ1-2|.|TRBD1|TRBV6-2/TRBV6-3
CASSYPFRGHYGYTF
TGTGCCAGCAGTTACCCATTCAGGGGGCACTATGGCTACACCTTC
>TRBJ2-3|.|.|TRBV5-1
CASSLGGFTDTQYF
TGCGCCAGCAGCTTGGGAGGTTTCACAGATACGCAGTATTTT
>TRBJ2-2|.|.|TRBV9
CASSVWGAGELFF
TGTGCCAGCAGCGTATGGGGGGCCGGGGAGCTGTTTTTT
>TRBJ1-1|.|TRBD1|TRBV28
CASRDRVGGTEAFF
TGTGCCAGCAGGGACAGGGTGGGAGGCACTGAAGCTTTCTTT
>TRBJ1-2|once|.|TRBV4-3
CASSHSRGGRNYGYTF
TGCGCCAGCAGCCACTCACGAGGGGGTAGGAACTATGGCTACACCTTC
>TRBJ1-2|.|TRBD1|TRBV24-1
CATSDPRTGNYGYTF
TGTGCCACCAGTGACCCTAGGACAGGGAACTATGGCTACACCTTC
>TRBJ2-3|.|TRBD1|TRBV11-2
CASTPAGGTGDTQYF
TGTGCCAGCACCCCGGCAGGGGGTACGGGAGATACGCAGTATTTT
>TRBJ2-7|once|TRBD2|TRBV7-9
CASSLSGTSSYEQYF
TGTGCCAGCAGCCTTAGCGGGACTAGCTCCTACGAGCAGTACTTC
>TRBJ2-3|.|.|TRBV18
CASSPKLDSTDTQYF
TGTGCCAGCTCACCAAAACTGGACAGTACAGATACGCAGTATTTT
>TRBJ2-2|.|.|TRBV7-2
CASSSHRELFF
TGTGCCAGCAGCTCACACCGGGAGCTGTTTTTT
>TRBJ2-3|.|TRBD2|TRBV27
CASSLFLAGSTDTQYF
TGTGCCAGCAGTTTGTTCCTAGCGGGGAGCACAGATACGCAGTATTTT
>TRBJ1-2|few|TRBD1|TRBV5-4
CASSLPTGGEEGYTF
TGTGCCAGCAGCTTACCGACAGGGGGCGAGGAGGGCTACACCTTC
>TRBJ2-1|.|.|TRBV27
CASSPHRGGEQFF
TGTGCCAGCAGCCCTCACAGGGGAGGTGAGCAGTTCTTC
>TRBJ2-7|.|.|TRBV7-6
CASSPRTVLYEQYF
TGTGCCAGCAGCCCTAGGACAGTACTCTACGAGCAGTACTTC
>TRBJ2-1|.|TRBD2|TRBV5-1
CASSLVAGVSYNEQFF
TGCGCCAGCAGCTTGGTAGCGGGAGTAAGCTACAATGAGCAGTTCTTC
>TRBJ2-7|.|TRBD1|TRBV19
CASSPGTGWYEQYF
TGTGCCAGTAGCCCCGGGACAGGGTGGTACGAGCAGTACTTC
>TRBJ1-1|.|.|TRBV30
CAWSPGGGYTEAFF
TGTGCCTGGAGCCCCGGGGGGGGGTACACTGAAGCTTTCTTT